This passage covers 14 T cell receptor beta chains from one sample sequenced in a study of blood T cells in healthy people across ages. A second PCR of about 7 to 12 cycles used a sample-barcoded 5' primer and a J-beta primer mix. TCRdb passed the 5' RACE reads through MiXCR, listing each CDR3 protein once. The sample has 600,000 or so distinct CDR3 sequences; about 30% are singletons. Sample: blood. The source is a woman aged 80 or over in good health.

This clonotype was seen a handful of times. Possible read error: a much larger clone is one base away. The chain's CDR3 is CASSQARDGGSYGYTF. In DNA, the CDR3 is TGCGCCAGCAGCCAAGCTCGGGACGGAGGTAGCTATGGCTACACCTTC. The chain is built from TRBV4-3 and TRBJ1-2, with a possible D match to TRBD1 (5 bases). V dropped 1 base and J dropped 4 bases, with 16 bases sitting between them. The CDR3 extends over 16 amino acids. Germline V gene lookup returns CDR1 LGHNA and CDR2 YSLEER.

This clonotype was seen many times. The chain carries TRBV5-1 and TRBJ1-2, with D possibly being TRBD1 (6 bases). Trimming cost V 0 bases and J 4 bases, with 16 bases left between them. The CDR3 loop spans 16 amino acids. In germline, CDR1 is SGHRS, CDR2 YFSETQ. CDR3 nucleotide sequence: TGCGCCAGCAGCTTGGAGCCCAACAGGGAAGGCTATGGCTACACCTTC. This sequence encodes CASSLEPNREGYGYTF.

The chain carries TRBV2 and TRBJ1-2; no clear D gene. The CDR3 is 12 residues long. Deletions cut 6 bases from V and 1 base from J, with 6 bases between. Germline loops: CDR1 SNHLY, CDR2 FYNNEI. This CDR3 is CASSSLNYGYTF. In DNA form, the CDR3 reads TGTGCCAGCAGCAGTCTTAACTATGGCTACACCTTC.

This clonotype has ten or more counts. The rearrangement joins TRBV20-1 to TRBJ2-7, with TRBD1 matching over 7 bases. The CDR3 sequence is 11 residues long. V was pared by 4 bases and J by 6 bases, with 3 bases of the junction left unmatched. Germline loops: CDR1 DFQATT, CDR2 SNEGSKA (reference sequence). The CDR3 region has the DNA TGCAGTGCTACAGACAGGGCCGAGCAGTACTTC. This sequence encodes CSATDRAEQYF.

The table lists this clonotype with a few counts. V usage is TRBV7-3 and J usage is TRBJ1-5; possible D gene TRBD1, 6 bases. The germline V gene encodes CDR1 SGHTA and CDR2 FQGTGA. The CDR3 length is 13 residues. V lost 6 bases to trimming and J lost 4 bases, with 10 bases between them. CDR3 loop: CASRLGQNQPQHF. The CDR3 DNA sequence: TGTGCCAGCAGGCTCGGACAGAATCAGCCCCAGCATTTT.

This rearrangement joins TRBV20-1 to TRBJ2-5; 13 bases match TRBD2. From germline, CDR1 is DFQATT and CDR2 SNEGSKA (reference sequence). The CDR3 consists of 17 residues. V lost 0 bases to trimming and J lost 1 base; unmatched junction nucleotides: 5. The CDR3: CSARDRLAGGLQETQYF. The CDR3 DNA follows: TGCAGTGCTAGAGATCGACTAGCGGGAGGACTCCAAGAGACCCAGTACTTC.

This clonotype was detected many times. The chain joins TRBV20-1 to TRBJ1-2; D remains unclear. CDR3 size: 12 residues. With 6 bases removed from V and 11 bases from J, the gap between germline ends came to 19 bases. The germline V gene has CDR1 DFQATT and CDR2 SNEGSKA (reference sequence). CDR3 sequence reads: CSALKAVAAYTF. CDR3 DNA sequence: TGCAGTGCCTTGAAGGCGGTGGCCGCTTACACCTTC.

The gene calls are TRBV20-1 and TRBJ2-5, with 9 bases that match TRBD2. Germline-derived CDR1 and CDR2 are DFQATT and SNEGSKA (reference sequence). The CDR3 spans 15 residues. Written as DNA, the CDR3 is TGCAGCGTAACTAGCGGGTACTTGGAAAAAGAGACCCAGTACTTC. Protein sequence: CSVTSGYLEKETQYF.

This clonotype was seen ten or more times. The J gene is TRBJ2-7, the V gene TRBV7-2; the match to TRBD1 covers 8 bases. This CDR3 contains 14 residues. Per the germline V gene, CDR1 is SGHTA and CDR2 is FQGNSA. Trimming at V came to 4 bases and at J to 3 bases, leaving 5 bases not matched to a gene. Here the CDR3 DNA reads TGTGCCAGCAGCTCGGCCGGGACAGGCTACGAGCAGTACTTC. Translating it yields CASSSAGTGYEQYF. Drawing the rest from reference TRBV7-2 and TRBJ2-7, the complete variable domain is GAGVSQSPSNKVTEKGKDVELRCDPISGHTALYWYRQSLGQGLEFLIYFQGNSAPDKSGLPSDRFSAERTGGSVSTLTIQRTQQEDSAVYLCASSSAGTGYEQYFGPGTRLTVT.

This clonotype was observed many times. This sequence joins TRBV27 and TRBJ1-2, with a tentative D call TRBD1 (6 bases). The length of the CDR3 is 13 residues. The V and J ends lost 9 bases and 5 bases respectively, with 16 bases between them. Germline CDR1 MNHEY, CDR2 SMNVEV (reference sequence). This CDR3 reads CASGRGGEYGYTF. The CDR3 DNA follows: TGTGCCAGTGGGCGGGGGGGCGAGTATGGCTACACCTTC.

This clonotype was recorded at least ten times. The chain joins TRBV6-5 to TRBJ2-7; D not certain. The CDR3 sequence is 13 residues long. V was cut by 0 bases and J by 1 base, with 4 bases left in between. Germline CDR1 reads MNHEY; CDR2 reads SVGAGI. CDR3 DNA: TGTGCCAGCAGTTACTCAACTTCCTACGAGCAGTACTTC. This translates into CASSYSTSYEQYF.

At least ten counts were recorded for this clonotype. The V gene is TRBV29-1, the J gene TRBJ2-5; TRBD1 matches 7 bases. With 7 bases clipped from V and 4 bases from J, the junction kept 6 bases outside the gene matches. Germline CDR1 is SQVTM and CDR2 is ANQGSEA. The CDR3 runs to 12 residues. CDR3: CSGGRQGETQYF. The CDR3 region has the DNA TGCAGCGGGGGGCGACAGGGAGAGACCCAGTACTTC.

The chain couples TRBV9 to TRBJ1-6, with D perhaps matching TRBD1 (5 bases). CDR1 and CDR2 (germline): SGDLS, YYNGEE. Deletions cut 0 bases from V and 0 bases from J, with 7 bases between. The CDR3 spans 16 residues. Here the CDR3 reads CASSVGGSSYNSPLHF. CDR3 DNA sequence: TGTGCCAGCAGCGTAGGGGGGAGCTCCTATAATTCACCCCTCCACTTT. Full variable domain (rest looked up from reference TRBV9 and TRBJ1-6): DSGVTQTPKHLITATGQRVTLRCSPRSGDLSVYWYQQSLDQGLQFLIQYYNGEERAKGNILERFSAQQFPDLHSELNLSSLELGDSALYFCASSVGGSSYNSPLHFGNGTRLTVT.

This clonotype has just one count. The chain combines TRBV28 with TRBJ2-7, with 8 bases matching TRBD1. The CDR3 spans 17 residues. J gave up 4 bases and V 4 bases, and 15 bases lay outside the gene matches. The germline CDR1 and CDR2 sequences are MDHEN and SYDVKM. The CDR3 protein is CASSSHHTGTGTYEQYF. CDR3 nucleotides: TGTGCCAGCAGTTCCCATCACACCGGGACAGGAACGTACGAGCAGTACTTC.